A single sample gave rise to the 17 T cell receptor beta chains below, sequenced in a study of vaccination effects on CD4 cells after COVID-19. Antigens of these TCRs are unknown. Data came from immunoSEQ multiplex PCR; TCRdb stores just in-frame clones and leaves some out. The table has tens of thousands of clones, 73% seen once. The authors isolated CD4+ T cells after nine to eleven days of culture. Of the BNT162b2 and mRNA-1273 vaccines, participants received two doses of one or the other. This sample comprised CD4+ T cells from PBMCs cultured without peptide, obtained after COVID-19 vaccination. The receptors derive from a human donor who received a COVID-19 vaccine.

The chain couples TRBV30 to TRBJ2-5; possibly TRBD1 for D (6 bases). With 0 bases removed from V and 7 bases from J, the gap between germline ends came to 15 bases. This CDR3 spans 14 amino acids. Germline V gene data show CDR1 as GTSNPN and CDR2 as SVGIG (reference sequence). CDR3 residues: CAWSVHGGRGTQYF. CDR3 in DNA: TGTGCCTGGAGTGTACATGGGGGCCGGGGGACCCAGTACTTC.

This sequence joins TRBV6-5 and TRBJ1-2; D perhaps matches TRBD1 (5 bases). This CDR3 is 15 amino acids long. From germline, CDR1 is MNHEY and CDR2 SVGAGI. Trimming shortened V by 0 bases and J by 2 bases, and 10 bases separated the two germline ends. Here the CDR3 DNA reads TGTGCCAGCAGTTACTCTCCAGGGACCAACTATGGCTACACCTTC. Protein sequence: CASSYSPGTNYGYTF.

In its sample, this clone was seen once. The V and J genes are TRBV14 and TRBJ1-2; tentative D call: TRBD1 (5 bases). The length of the CDR3 is 14 residues. Germline V CDR1 and CDR2: SGHDN, FVKESK. V shed 0 bases and J shed 8 bases, with 13 bases lying between them. In nucleotides, the CDR3 is TGTGCCAGCAGCCAAGATTTAGGACACGAGGGCTACACCTTC. This translates into CASSQDLGHEGYTF.

The chain carries TRBV7-8 and TRBJ2-7; 7 nucleotides match TRBD1. This CDR3 region has 14 residues. V gave up 5 bases and J gave up 2 bases; unmatched junction bases: 6. CDR1 SGHVS and CDR2 FQNEAQ come from the germline V gene. This CDR3 is CASSERQGPYEQYV. The CDR3 bases are TGTGCCAGCAGCGAACGACAGGGTCCCTACGAGCAGTACGTC.

This clone was seen more than once but under ten times. The rearrangement uses TRBV6-5 and TRBJ2-1; 9 bases line up with TRBD1. The CDR3 runs 15 residues. Germline V lookup: CDR1 MNHEY, CDR2 SVGAGI. V trimming: 5 bases; J trimming: 6 bases; junction bases outside the gene matches: 8. CDR3 sequence: CASSLNRQGGNEQFF. The CDR3 coding sequence is TGTGCCAGCAGTCTGAACAGACAGGGGGGCAATGAGCAGTTCTTC.

The rearrangement links TRBV28 to TRBJ1-2, with TRBD1 as a possible D gene (5 bases). CDR3 length equals 14 residues. V shed 0 bases and J shed 8 bases, with 13 bases lying between them. Per the germline V gene, CDR1 is MDHEN and CDR2 is SYDVKM. CDR3 nucleotide sequence: TGTGCCAGCAGTTTATGGTCGGGGGAATGGGGCTACACCTTC. Protein sequence: CASSLWSGEWGYTF.

This rearrangement joins TRBV5-4 to TRBJ2-7; D may correspond to TRBD1 or TRBD2 (5 bases each). V lost 3 bases and J lost 5, with 15 bases in between. The CDR3 sequence is 14 residues long. Germline V gene data show CDR1 as SGHNT and CDR2 as YYREEE (reference sequence). This CDR3 is CASSSFRDDDEQYV. In DNA form, the CDR3 reads TGTGCCAGCAGCTCGTTCCGGGACGACGACGAGCAGTACGTC.

The gene calls are TRBV7-2 and TRBJ1-1; D remains unclear. The CDR3 is 15 amino acids. Germline assignment: CDR1 SGHTA and CDR2 FQGNSA. The V end lost 5 bases, the J end lost 0 bases, and 13 bases lay between the germline ends. CDR3 sequence reads: CASSLRRGLNTEAFF. CDR3 DNA: TGTGCCAGCAGCCTAAGGCGGGGTTTGAACACTGAAGCTTTCTTT.

This clone qualifies as medium-sized. The chain couples TRBV9 to TRBJ1-1; possibly TRBD1 for D (6 bases). Germline values: CDR1 SGDLS, CDR2 YYNGEE. The CDR3 length is 14 residues. The ends were cut back, 3 bases at V and 5 bases at J, with 14 bases in the middle. This CDR3 is CASSAQVGGTEAFF. The CDR3 region has the DNA TGTGCCAGCAGCGCCCAAGTAGGGGGGACTGAAGCTTTCTTT.

The V call is TRBV23-1, the J call TRBJ1-5; D is perhaps TRBD1 (6 bases). TRBV23-1 has ORF status, its function being uncertain. The CDR3 sequence is 18 residues long. Trimming stripped 0 bases from V and 6 bases from J, with 21 bases between. The CDR3: CASSQSSNRARRGQPQHF. CDR3 DNA sequence: TGCGCCAGCAGTCAATCTTCCAACAGGGCCCGCAGGGGTCAGCCCCAGCATTTT.

This clone was observed a few times. The chain joins TRBV7-9 to TRBJ1-2; D is unclear. V lost 1 base and J 4 bases, leaving 4 bases between the germline ends. The CDR3 is 12 residues long. CDR1 and CDR2 (germline): SEHNR, FQNEAQ (reference sequence). The CDR3 is CASSLVSYGYTF. CDR3 DNA: TGTGCCAGCAGCTTAGTTTCCTATGGCTACACCTTC.

Regarding this clone: Other DNA variants within this sample encode the same CDR3. The chain recombines TRBV24-1 with TRBJ1-5; 10 bases agree with TRBD1. CDR1 is KGHDR and CDR2 is SFDVKD in the germline V gene. With 4 bases clipped from V and 5 bases from J, the junction kept 4 bases outside the gene matches. The CDR3 has 15 amino acids. CDR3 sequence (DNA): TGTGCCACCAGTGACCCCGGGACAGGGGATCAGCCCCAGCATTTT. As protein: CATSDPGTGDQPQHF.

This clone was found a few times. In nucleotides, the CDR3 is TGTGCCAGCAGCGGGGGACAATACACCGGGGAGCTGTTTTTT. This translates into CASSGGQYTGELFF. The chain couples TRBV7-2 to TRBJ2-2; weak D call: TRBD1 (6 bases). The CDR3 length is 14 residues. The V and J ends lost 5 bases and 3 bases respectively, with 10 bases between them. CDR1 SGHTA and CDR2 FQGNSA come from the germline V gene.

This rearrangement joins TRBV10-2 to TRBJ1-1, with D unclear. This CDR3 is built from 13 residues. Trimming stripped 3 bases from V and 3 bases from J, with 8 bases between. Germline-derived CDR1 and CDR2 are WSHSY and SAAADI. CDR3 DNA: TGCGCCAGCAGTGATCGGAGGGACACTGAAGCTTTCTTT. Protein: CASSDRRDTEAFF.

This clone was counted between two and nine times. The V gene is TRBV7-2, the J gene TRBJ1-4, with D unresolved. V was pared by 0 bases and J by 4 bases, with 6 bases between. CDR1 and CDR2 from the germline V gene are SGHTA and FQGNSA. The CDR3 has 14 amino acids. The CDR3 here is CASSLARNNEKLFF. As DNA, the CDR3 is TGTGCCAGCAGCTTAGCACGGAATAATGAAAAACTGTTTTTT.

This clone showed up just once. This chain links TRBV20-1 with TRBJ2-3; D possibly corresponds to TRBD1 (5 bases). The CDR3 covers 11 residues. Germline V gene data show CDR1 as DFQATT and CDR2 as SNEGSKA (reference sequence). With 7 bases removed from V and 6 bases from J, the gap between germline ends came to 11 bases. CDR3 coding DNA: TGCAGTGTTCAGGGTAGGGATACGCAGTATTTT. Amino acids: CSVQGRDTQYF.

The chain recombines TRBV15 with TRBJ2-1; a possible D gene is TRBD2 (6 bases). The length of the CDR3 is 15 residues. From germline, CDR1 is LNHNV and CDR2 YYDKDF (reference sequence). With 3 bases removed from V and 3 bases from J, the gap between germline ends came to 12 bases. Written as DNA, the CDR3 is TGTGCCACCAGCAGGGCCGGAGGGTTCTACAATGAGCAGTTCTTC. It codes for CATSRAGGFYNEQFF.